The 20 T cell receptor beta chains below all came from one sample that was sequenced in a study of OX40 agonist ivuxolimab in advanced cancers. Measured with immunoSEQ multiplex PCR; TCRdb has only the in-frame clones, and not every one. This table has about 46,000 clones, about 80% appearing once. The sample was CD4+ or CD8+ T cells sorted from blood, taken in a trial of the OX40 agonist ivuxolimab. The receptors shown here come from an adult with an advanced solid tumor such as melanoma, head and neck, liver or kidney cancer.

The chain uses TRBV7-8 and TRBJ2-7; D perhaps matches TRBD1 (6 bases). Germline V gene lookup returns CDR1 SGHVS and CDR2 FQNEAQ. V lost 1 base and J 2 bases, leaving 15 bases between the germline ends. This CDR3 has 16 residues. This chain's CDR3 is CASSLVGARATYEQYF. CDR3 nucleotides: TGTGCCAGCAGCTTAGTGGGGGCCAGGGCCACCTACGAGCAGTACTTC.

The J gene is TRBJ2-1, the V gene TRBV7-3; 8 bases map to TRBD2. Per the germline V gene, CDR1 is SGHTA and CDR2 is FQGTGA. This CDR3 has 15 residues. The V gene end was trimmed by 2 bases and the J gene end by 4 bases; junction bases not matched to a gene: 4. The DNA for the CDR3 is TGTGCCAGCAGCTTACTTAGCGGGACATACAATGAGCAGTTCTTC. Translating it yields CASSLLSGTYNEQFF. The variable domain in full, with the rest retrieved from reference TRBV7-3 and TRBJ2-1, is GAGVSQTPSNKVTEKGKYVELRCDPISGHTALYWYRQSLGQGPEFLIYFQGTGAADDSGLPNDRFFAVRPEGSVSTLKIQRTERGDSAVYLCASSLLSGTYNEQFFGPGTRLTVL.

The rearrangement joins TRBV27 to TRBJ1-1, with D possibly TRBD1 on 5 matching bases. The CDR3 is made up of 19 amino acids. Trimming stripped 2 bases from V and 0 bases from J, with 22 bases between. The germline gives CDR1 MNHEY, CDR2 SMNVEV (reference sequence). The CDR3 DNA follows: TGTGCCAGCAGTTTAAACTTAGGCTCGATGTGGGGCATGAACACTGAAGCTTTCTTT. Amino acids: CASSLNLGSMWGMNTEAFF.

This clone was seen a few times. The rearrangement links TRBV6-1 to TRBJ1-2, with 8 bases fitting TRBD1. Germline values: CDR1 MNHNS, CDR2 SASEGT. Losses at the gene ends were 3 bases for V and 7 bases for J; bases not matched to a gene: 7. The CDR3 loop spans 14 amino acids. The CDR3 DNA is TGTGCCAGCAGTGACCAGGGGGCTCCGGCTGGCTACACCTTC. Its protein product is CASSDQGAPAGYTF.

This rearrangement joins TRBV9 to TRBJ2-7; 9 positions agree with TRBD2. Germline CDR1 SGDLS, CDR2 YYNGEE. The CDR3 contains 14 residues. The J segment lost 6 bases and the V segment lost 3 bases, leaving 7 bases of the junction unmatched. The CDR3 region is CASSGSSGTREQYF. DNA for the CDR3: TGTGCCAGCAGCGGTTCTAGCGGGACCCGCGAGCAGTACTTC.

This chain links TRBV5-6 with TRBJ2-2; weak D call: TRBD1 (5 bases). Germline V lookup: CDR1 SGHDT, CDR2 YYEEEE. The CDR3 extends over 15 amino acids. With 3 bases removed from V and 2 bases from J, the gap between germline ends came to 11 bases. The CDR3 is CASSSYRINTGELFF. The CDR3 coding sequence is TGTGCCAGCAGCTCTTACAGGATCAACACCGGGGAGCTGTTTTTT.

This clone was found once. The chain joins TRBV5-1 to TRBJ2-7, with TRBD1 matching 8 bases. J lost 11 bases, V lost 4 bases, and 11 bases had no gene match. The CDR3 totals 13 residues. Germline V CDR1 and CDR2: SGHRS, YFSETQ. The CDR3 region has the DNA TGCGCCAGCAGCGGAGGACAGGGTTGGATTAAGTACTTC. Its translation is CASSGGQGWIKYF.

This sequence joins TRBV15 and TRBJ2-3; 11 bases line up with TRBD2. Germline CDR1 LNHNV, CDR2 YYDKDF (reference sequence). J gave up 3 bases and V 6 bases, and 5 bases lay outside the gene matches. CDR3 length: 15 residues. This CDR3 reads CATSAGLAVTDTQYF. The CDR3 nucleotides read TGTGCCACCAGTGCGGGACTAGCGGTTACAGATACGCAGTATTTT.

The chain uses TRBV9 and TRBJ2-2; unclear D gene. The CDR3 has 14 residues. Trimming removed 0 bases from V and 5 bases from J, with 8 bases in between. The germline gives CDR1 SGDLS, CDR2 YYNGEE. CDR3 amino acids: CASSVDLETGELFF. The DNA of the CDR3 is TGTGCCAGCAGCGTAGATCTGGAGACCGGGGAGCTGTTTTTT.

The V call is TRBV27, the J call TRBJ1-2; no clear D. CDR1 is MNHEY, CDR2 SMNVEV, per germline (reference sequence). V dropped 0 bases and J dropped 8 bases, with 10 bases sitting between them. The CDR3 is made up of 13 amino acids. Here the CDR3 reads CASSLSNLDGYTF. DNA for the CDR3: TGTGCCAGCAGTTTATCGAATCTCGACGGCTACACCTTC.

The J gene is TRBJ2-7, the V gene TRBV28, with D hard to call. Trimming cost V 4 bases and J 4 bases, with 11 bases left between them. This CDR3 spans 13 amino acids. CDR1 is MDHEN and CDR2 is SYDVKM in the germline V gene. This CDR3 is CASSSHNTYEQYF. The CDR3 bases are TGTGCCAGCAGTTCCCATAATACTTACGAGCAGTACTTC.

This clone has only one observation. The V and J genes are TRBV2 and TRBJ1-4; D unclear. The CDR3 sequence is 13 residues long. V lost 8 bases to trimming and J lost 5 bases, with 12 bases between them. Germline CDR1 SNHLY, CDR2 FYNNEI. For the CDR3, the DNA is TGTGCCAGCCACCGGGAGCTGAATGAAAAACTGTTTTTT. As protein: CASHRELNEKLFF.

V and J are TRBV10-1 and TRBJ1-1; TRBD1 might be the D (5 bases). The V end lost 5 bases, the J end lost 2 bases, and 9 bases lay between the germline ends. Germline loops: CDR1 WNHNN, CDR2 SYGVQD (reference sequence). CDR3 length: 13 residues. The chain's CDR3 is CASSRQQNTEAFF. Here the CDR3 DNA reads TGCGCCAGCAGTAGACAGCAAAACACTGAAGCTTTCTTT.

This chain uses TRBV7-3 with TRBJ1-3; possibly TRBD1 for D (5 bases). Germline V lookup: CDR1 SGHTA, CDR2 FQGTGA. V gave up 5 bases and J gave up 2 bases, with 16 bases separating them. The CDR3 has 16 amino acids. CDR3 sequence: CASSHRWTPTGNTIYF. The CDR3 DNA reads TGTGCCAGCAGCCACAGATGGACACCGACTGGAAACACCATATATTTT.

The chain has TRBV30 and TRBJ2-7; D gene ambiguous. CDR1 and CDR2 (germline): GTSNPN, SVGIG (reference sequence). V lost 2 bases to trimming and J lost 1 base, with 9 bases between them. This CDR3 has 13 residues. CDR3 residues: CAWSLGPSYEQYF. The CDR3, as DNA: TGTGCCTGGAGTCTCGGGCCTTCCTACGAGCAGTACTTC.

This clone showed up just a few times. The chain joins TRBV6-1 to TRBJ1-4; the D gene is possibly TRBD1 (5 bases). Germline CDR1 MNHNS, CDR2 SASEGT. The CDR3 loop spans 16 amino acids. Trimming cost V 2 bases and J 8 bases, with 18 bases left between them. CDR3 sequence: CASSESRPRWGEKLFF. The CDR3 DNA reads as TGTGCCAGCAGTGAAAGTCGACCCAGGTGGGGGGAAAAACTGTTTTTT.

The genes are TRBV5-1 and TRBJ2-1, with D unresolved. The CDR3 extends over 14 amino acids. Trimming left V 5 bases short and J 6 bases short, with 15 bases between. Germline V gene sequence: CDR1 SGHRS, CDR2 YFSETQ. As DNA, the CDR3 is TGCGCCAGCAGACGCACCTCTAGGATCAATGAGCAGTTCTTC. It specifies CASRRTSRINEQFF.

The chain employs TRBV19 and TRBJ2-7; D not certain. CDR3 length: 14 residues. In germline, CDR1 is LNHDA, CDR2 SQIVND (reference sequence). V lost 4 bases, J lost 0 bases, and 10 bases lay in between. The CDR3 reads CASSRTALSYEQYF. CDR3 coding DNA: TGTGCCAGTAGTAGAACAGCACTCTCCTACGAGCAGTACTTC.

The chain employs TRBV5-1 and TRBJ1-4, with D maybe TRBD1 (5 bases). Trimming pared 3 bases from V and 5 bases from J, leaving 5 bases between. This CDR3 has 12 residues. From germline, CDR1 is SGHRS and CDR2 YFSETQ. CDR3: CASSWGNEKLFF. As DNA, the CDR3 is TGCGCCAGCAGCTGGGGGAATGAAAAACTGTTTTTT.

This clone occurred once. V usage is TRBV27 and J usage is TRBJ2-1, with D tentatively TRBD1 (7 bases). Trimming pared 6 bases from V and 2 bases from J, leaving 29 bases between. The CDR3 extends over 20 amino acids. The germline gives CDR1 MNHEY, CDR2 SMNVEV (reference sequence). The CDR3 DNA reads TGTGCCAGCAGAAAGCGGAGGGGGCGCAAGGTGGGTAATACCTACAATGAGCAGTTCTTC. As protein: CASRKRRGRKVGNTYNEQFF.